The sequence of this TCR beta chain was determined in a study of cytomegalovirus exposure and HLA in healthy donors. Findings and limits, study-wide: A later analysis, which compared TCR beta chains of equal frequency, found the HLA-associated ones more clonally expanded. A few of the chains that were CMV-associated were confirmed in vitro to be specific for CMV antigens. Certain indistinguishable V segments, among them TRBV6-2 and TRBV6-3, were excluded.

Concerning this clone: Its specificity is unknown.

Germline V gene data show CDR1 as WNHNN and CDR2 as SYGVQD (reference sequence). This CDR3 has 14 residues. With V trimmed by 5 bases and J by 4 bases, 1 base remained unmatched. PCR involved 60 Vbeta and 13 Jbeta primers. Assay: immunoSEQ multiplex PCR; the TCRdb copy retains only in-frame clones and omits some. The sample holds roughly 77,000 clones, 72% seen once. The V and J genes are TRBV10-1 and TRBJ2-1; the match to TRBD2 covers 11 bases. This TCR derives from a woman aged 40 to 50 in good health and CMV-seropositive. Material: PBMCs. The CDR3 nucleotides read TGCGCCAGCAGTAGACTAGCGGGGTACAATGAGCAGTTCTTC. It encodes CASSRLAGYNEQFF.